This T cell receptor beta chain originates from a study of T cell responses to AZD1222 COVID-19 vaccine. The ends were cut back, 0 bases at V and 8 bases at J, with 16 bases in the middle. The CDR3 is 15 residues long. Repertoires were generated with immunoSEQ multiplex PCR, while TCRdb's copy carries only in-frame clones and drops some. This sample has roughly 140,000 clones, with roughly 88% found just once. A remark on this clone: Its antigen is undetermined.

General observations from the study: Across the whole spike, CD4 TCRs peaked at regions 160-218 and 743-854. Once two AZD1222 doses were given, Spike-specific TCR breadth and depth went up.

This chain uses TRBV23-1 with TRBJ1-2; a weak D match, TRBD1 (6 bases). TRBV23-1 is labeled an ORF, and its function is uncertain. Sample: peripheral blood, taken 28 days after the second AZD1222 dose. The clonotype comes from an adult who received the AZD1222 COVID-19 vaccine. The CDR3 bases are TGCGCCAGCAGTCAATCGGGGGGCAGGGGCCTCGGCTACACCTTC. Its protein is CASSQSGGRGLGYTF.